This T cell receptor beta chain was found in a study of blood T cell repertoires in COVID-19. Overall study context: Researchers got acute and convalescent COVID-19 samples from the United States, Italy and Spain. PBMCs, B-cell-depleted T cells, or T cells were the source of the cDNA or gDNA that made up the material.

Seattle enrolled patients during active infection and tracked them longitudinally. Produced via immunoSEQ multiplex PCR; TCRdb's table is partial and in-frame only. The sample lists fewer than 350,000 clones; around 88% were seen once. The sequence came from a woman aged 70-85 years with COVID-19, enrolled during active disease. The source material was peripheral blood.

The CDR3 region has the DNA TGTGCCAGCAGTTATGAGGGTCGCGAGCAGTACTTC. The encoded protein is CASSYEGREQYF. The genes are TRBV6-5 and TRBJ2-7, with TRBD2 as a possible D gene (5 bases). Per the germline V gene, CDR1 is MNHEY and CDR2 is SVGAGI. The CDR3 contains 12 residues. The V gene lost 3 bases and the J gene lost 6 bases, with 9 bases spanning the gap.